This T cell receptor (beta chain) was obtained from a study of T-cell reconstitution after alpha-beta-depleted transplantation in children. Study-wide results and caveats: It was reported that alpha-beta T cells came from several hundred expanded graft clones (about two months after transplant). T-cell numbers and diversity, one year after transplant, stemmed largely from T cells that were newly produced. The high TCRbeta diversity at day 60 in some patients came from surviving recipient T cells and thymic progenitors.

The sample holds a few counts of this clonotype. Its specificity is not known. As it was prepared, the TCRbeta library received unique molecular identifiers. TCRdb used MiXCR to reprocess the PCR reads, holding one entry per CDR3 protein. Of 800,000 to 1,000,000 distinct CDR3 sequences listed, 25% to 35% are singletons. This CDR3 is 15 amino acids long. Germline CDR1 reads SGHVS; CDR2 reads FQNEAQ. J gave up 5 bases and V 4 bases, and 6 bases lay outside the gene matches. The TCR originated in a boy in the first two years of life who had a stem cell transplant for SCID, so the T cells may come from the graft donor. Sequenced material: PBMCs, mostly from graft donor cells, taken 360 days after TCRalphabeta/CD19-depleted stem cell transplant. The chain recombines TRBV7-8 with TRBJ2-1; 9 bases agree with TRBD2. For the CDR3, the DNA is TGTGCCAGCAGCTCTAGCGGGGCCCGCGACAATGAGCAGTTCTTC. Protein product: CASSSSGARDNEQFF.